This T cell receptor (beta chain) was sequenced during a study of identical twins' blood T cells. Methods used by the authors: Each library had 2.2 to 3.6 million CDR3 reads and about 90,000 to nearly 500,000 clonotypes. TCRdb re-derived calls from the 5' RACE reads in MiXCR, one entry per CDR3 protein. The V and J calls shown here were made by TCRdb, not taken from the authors' results. Here the sample spans hundreds of thousands of distinct CDR3 sequences, 28% being singletons. CDR1 and CDR2 from the germline V gene are DFQATT and SNEGSKA (reference sequence). The CDR3 extends over 14 amino acids. Notes on this clonotype: Germline and junction disagree at one end, which may indicate a read error.

Six healthy women, forming three identical twin pairs, donated samples. Sequencing input: PBMCs. The J gene is TRBJ1-2, the V gene TRBV20-1, with a weak D call TRBD1 (5 bases). The origin of this receptor is a woman aged 18 to 50 in good health. Here the CDR3 DNA reads TGCAGTGCTAGTCGGGGACGGATGAACTACGGCTTCACCTTC. This sequence encodes CSASRGRMNYGFTF.